This TCR beta chain was retrieved from a study of cytotoxic CD8 clonotypes in ibrutinib-treated CLL. Overall study context: Enrolment comprised some 10 relapsed/refractory and some 15 treatment-naive patients; under 18 were IGHV unmutated. The sample average was approximately 280,000 productive templates and roughly 94,000 productive rearrangements. General study results and limits: Baseline levels were approached again at progression, after clonality had risen at ibrutinib response. Rare overall, public clonotypes shrank or held steady under therapy.

As regards this clone: Its specificity is unknown.

TCRdb keeps only in-frame clones here, not all; method: immunoSEQ multiplex PCR. The table lists fewer than 40,000 clones, approximately 71% of them singletons. This TCR derives from a human donor with chronic lymphocytic leukemia. The sample was PBMCs, taken at disease progression, from a patient treated with ibrutinib.

Here the CDR3 DNA reads TGTGCCTCCACTAGACAGGTTACCTACGAGCAGTACTTC. Translating gives CASTRQVTYEQYF. The chain is built from TRBV30 and TRBJ2-7, with D perhaps TRBD1 (6 bases). The CDR3 contains 13 residues. Germline lookup yields CDR1 GTSNPN and CDR2 SVGIG (reference sequence). Trimming removed 7 bases from V and 2 bases from J, with 15 bases in between.